Listed below are T cell receptor beta chains from one sample, sequenced in a study of shared clonotypes between healthy human individuals. Clones were sequenced by immunoSEQ multiplex PCR, and TCRdb holds only the in-frame ones, with some missing. Seen here are roughly 300,000 clones, around 70% observed once, and the top ten hold about 10%. Source material: memory CD4+ T cells sorted from blood. The receptors shown here come from a man aged 25 to 40 in good health. The CDR3 runs from the conserved cysteine through the conserved F or W. D genes are given only for firm matches. The size field is filled for only some rows; it gives once, few, many or a size class.

abundance	v_gene	j_gene	d_gene	CDR3aa	CDR3nt
NA	TRBV7-9	TRBJ2-7	NA	CASSLGQASYEQYF	TGTGCCAGCAGCTTAGGCCAGGCGTCCTACGAGCAGTACTTC
NA	TRBV6-4	TRBJ1-5	NA	CASSDSGGQPQHF	TGTGCCAGCAGTGACTCTGGGGGGCAGCCCCAGCATTTT
many	TRBV29-1	TRBJ2-7	TRBD1	CSVVLRDRASYEQYF	TGCAGCGTGGTACTCCGGGACAGAGCCTCCTACGAGCAGTACTTC
NA	TRBV20-1	TRBJ2-7	NA	CSALGNEQYF	TGCAGTGCCCTCGGTAACGAGCAGTACTTC
few	TRBV7-6	TRBJ2-1	TRBD2	CASSLRATSGRAGNEQFF	TGTGCCAGCAGCTTAAGGGCGACTAGCGGGAGGGCGGGCAATGAGCAGTTCTTC
few	TRBV10-1	TRBJ2-1	TRBD2	CASSPSGGYNEQFF	TGCGCCAGCAGTCCTAGCGGGGGATACAATGAGCAGTTCTTC
once	TRBV25-1	TRBJ2-7	TRBD2	CASSEGTSRDEQYF	TGTGCCAGCAGTGAGGGGACTAGTCGGGACGAGCAGTACTTC
few	TRBV2	TRBJ1-5	NA	CASRGITGNNQPQHF	TGTGCCAGCAGAGGAATTACAGGAAACAATCAGCCCCAGCATTTT
once	TRBV6-6	TRBJ2-7	NA	CASSLSWTDYEQYF	TGTGCCAGCAGCCTAAGCTGGACAGATTACGAGCAGTACTTC
NA	TRBV9	TRBJ2-1	NA	CASSRGQNNEQFF	TGTGCCAGCAGCCGTGGACAAAACAATGAGCAGTTCTTC
NA	TRBV5-6	TRBJ2-4	NA	CASSLWGGGEFLAKNIQYF	TGTGCCAGCAGCTTGTGGGGAGGGGGCGAGTTCTTAGCCAAAAACATTCAGTACTTC
NA	TRBV30	TRBJ2-7	NA	CAWRGSPLVYEQYF	TGTGCCTGGAGGGGTTCCCCCCTCGTATACGAGCAGTACTTC
NA	TRBV10-1	TRBJ2-1	TRBD2	CASSESSLAGVSEQFF	TGCGCCAGCAGTGAGTCTTCTTTAGCGGGAGTGAGTGAGCAGTTCTTC
NA	TRBV5-1	TRBJ2-1	NA	CASREGTGTNEQFF	TGCGCCAGCAGAGAAGGGACTGGTACAAATGAGCAGTTCTTC
few	TRBV7-2	TRBJ2-5	NA	CASSLAIGAGETQYF	TGTGCCAGCAGCTTAGCGATAGGGGCAGGGGAGACCCAGTACTTC
NA	TRBV11-2	TRBJ2-1	TRBD2	CASSPTGTILQFF	TGTGCCAGCAGCCCAACCGGGACTATTCTTCAGTTCTTC
NA	TRBV4-1	TRBJ2-1	TRBD2	CASSQAGGRANEQFF	TGCGCCAGCAGCCAAGCGGGGGGGCGGGCCAATGAGCAGTTCTTC
NA	TRBV5-4	TRBJ2-4	NA	CASSLLGENIQYF	TGTGCCAGCAGCTTGCTGGGGGAAAACATTCAGTACTTC
NA	TRBV15	TRBJ2-1	NA	CATSGHRYNEQFF	TGTGCCACCAGCGGCCACCGCTACAATGAGCAGTTCTTC
NA	TRBV29-1	TRBJ1-1	NA	CSVGGGPNTEAFF	TGCAGCGTGGGGGGGGGACCGAACACTGAAGCTTTCTTT
once	TRBV6-1	TRBJ1-1	TRBD1	CASSFATGVRTEAFF	TGTGCCAGCAGTTTTGCAACAGGGGTTCGGACTGAAGCTTTCTTT
NA	TRBV2	TRBJ1-5	NA	CASSDRTWDGPQHF	TGTGCCAGCAGTGACCGAACGTGGGACGGGCCCCAGCATTTT
NA	TRBV2	TRBJ2-3	TRBD2	CASSRDREGQYF	TGTGCCAGCAGTCGAGATCGGGAGGGGCAGTATTTT
NA	TRBV5-1	TRBJ1-1	NA	CASVLDSFQNTEAFF	TGCGCCAGCGTCCTAGACAGTTTTCAGAACACTGAAGCTTTCTTT
NA	TRBV5-4	TRBJ2-7	TRBD1	CASSLGDRRSSYEQYF	TGTGCCAGCAGCTTGGGGGACAGAAGGAGCTCCTACGAGCAGTACTTC
NA	TRBV19	TRBJ2-3	TRBD1	CASRPLRTGGGDTQYF	TGTGCCAGTAGACCACTCCGGACAGGGGGCGGCGATACGCAGTATTTT
many	TRBV14	TRBJ2-1	TRBD2	CASGAGFKYNEQFF	TGTGCCTCGGGAGCGGGGTTTAAATACAATGAGCAGTTCTTC
NA	TRBV28	TRBJ2-1	TRBD2	CASSFAGGSYNEQFF	TGTGCCAGCAGTTTCGCGGGAGGAAGCTACAATGAGCAGTTCTTC
NA	TRBV28	TRBJ2-7	NA	CASSGHPYEQYF	TGTGCCAGCAGTGGACACCCCTACGAGCAGTACTTC
NA	TRBV5-1	TRBJ2-7	NA	CASSLGPDRTNYEQYF	TGCGCCAGCAGCTTGGGACCCGACAGAACGAACTACGAGCAGTACTTC
NA	TRBV18	TRBJ2-1	NA	CASSPGSSSYNEQFF	TGTGCCAGCTCACCGGGATCGAGCTCCTACAATGAGCAGTTCTTC
NA	TRBV9	TRBJ1-1	NA	CASSVDRVMNTEAFF	TGTGCCAGCAGCGTAGACCGCGTTATGAACACTGAAGCTTTCTTT
NA	TRBV5-5	TRBJ2-7	NA	CASSWDSSDEQYF	TGTGCCAGCAGCTGGGATTCTAGCGACGAGCAGTACTTC
NA	TRBV27	TRBJ1-1	NA	CASSFIGNTEAFF	TGTGCCAGCAGTTTTATCGGGAACACTGAAGCTTTCTTT
NA	TRBV7-2	TRBJ2-1	NA	CASSLEGRVGYNEQFF	TGTGCCAGCAGCTTAGAAGGCAGGGTCGGTTACAATGAGCAGTTCTTC
few	TRBV10-3	TRBJ2-7	NA	CASLTKGYEQYF	TGTGCCAGCCTTACGAAGGGTTACGAGCAGTACTTC
many	TRBV6-1	TRBJ2-7	NA	CASSDSGQSYEQYF	TGTGCCAGCAGTGATTCTGGACAAAGCTACGAGCAGTACTTC
once	TRBV28	TRBJ2-2	NA	CATEERVPWGGELFF	TGTGCCACCGAGGAGCGGGTACCCTGGGGCGGGGAGCTGTTTTTT
NA	TRBV27	TRBJ2-7	TRBD2	CASRRTSGYEQYF	TGTGCCAGCAGAAGGACTAGCGGGTACGAGCAGTACTTC
NA	TRBV7-2	TRBJ2-2	NA	CASSPPGELFF	TGTGCCAGCAGCCCCCCCGGGGAGCTGTTTTTT
NA	TRBV7-3	TRBJ2-1	TRBD2	CASSLTLTSGRSYNEQFF	TGTGCCAGCAGCTTAACCCTAACTAGCGGCCGCTCCTACAATGAGCAGTTCTTC
NA	TRBV27	TRBJ2-1	NA	CASSQSPYYNEQFF	TGTGCCAGCAGCCAATCCCCCTACTACAATGAGCAGTTCTTC
NA	TRBV27	TRBJ2-7	TRBD1	CASRDSKTYEQYF	TGTGCCAGCCGGGACAGCAAGACCTACGAGCAGTACTTC
NA	TRBV5-1	TRBJ2-7	NA	CASTPQGVTGEQYF	TGCGCCAGCACCCCCCAGGGAGTGACGGGCGAGCAGTACTTC
once	TRBV4-3	TRBJ1-5	NA	CASSQDLGTRPQHF	TGCGCCAGCAGCCAAGATCTTGGGACCCGGCCCCAGCATTTT
many	TRBV7-2	TRBJ2-7	TRBD2	CASSLAGSGGLQYF	TGTGCCAGCAGCTTAGCGGGCTCGGGAGGGTTGCAGTACTTC
NA	TRBV5-1	TRBJ2-7	NA	CASSWGPGPYEQYF	TGCGCCAGCAGCTGGGGACCTGGCCCCTACGAGCAGTACTTC
NA	TRBV4-3	TRBJ1-1	NA	CASSHGVDWEANTEAFF	TGCGCCAGCAGCCACGGGGTCGACTGGGAGGCGAACACTGAAGCTTTCTTT
NA	TRBV18	TRBJ2-3	TRBD1	CASSPPNRGDADTQYF	TGTGCCAGCTCACCACCGAACAGGGGTGATGCAGATACGCAGTATTTT
NA	TRBV14	TRBJ2-1	NA	CASSELVHFYNEQFF	TGTGCCAGCAGCGAACTGGTCCATTTCTACAATGAGCAGTTCTTC
NA	TRBV7-8	TRBJ1-1	NA	CASSARTEAFF	TGTGCCAGCAGCGCGCGGACTGAAGCTTTCTTT